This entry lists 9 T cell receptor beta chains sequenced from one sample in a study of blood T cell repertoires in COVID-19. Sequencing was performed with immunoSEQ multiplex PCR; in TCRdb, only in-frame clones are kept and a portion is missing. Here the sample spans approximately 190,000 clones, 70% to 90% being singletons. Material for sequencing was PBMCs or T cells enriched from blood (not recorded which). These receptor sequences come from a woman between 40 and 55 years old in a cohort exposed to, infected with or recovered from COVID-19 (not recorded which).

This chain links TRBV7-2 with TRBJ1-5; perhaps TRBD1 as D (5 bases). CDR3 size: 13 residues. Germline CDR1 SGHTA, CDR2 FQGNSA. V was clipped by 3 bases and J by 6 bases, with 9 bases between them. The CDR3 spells CASSFQGPQPQHF. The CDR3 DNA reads TGTGCCAGCAGCTTCCAGGGTCCTCAGCCCCAGCATTTT.

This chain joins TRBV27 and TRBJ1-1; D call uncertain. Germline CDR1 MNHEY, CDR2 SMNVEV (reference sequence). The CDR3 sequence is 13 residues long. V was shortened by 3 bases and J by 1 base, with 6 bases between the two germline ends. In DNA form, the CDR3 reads TGTGCCAGCAGTTTGTTCGGGAACACTGAAGCTTTCTTT. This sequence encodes CASSLFGNTEAFF.

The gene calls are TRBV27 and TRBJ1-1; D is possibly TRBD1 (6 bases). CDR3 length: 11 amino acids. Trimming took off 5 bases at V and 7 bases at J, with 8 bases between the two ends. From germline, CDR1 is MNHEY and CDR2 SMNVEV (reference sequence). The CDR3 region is CASSARGEAFF. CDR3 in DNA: TGTGCCAGCAGTGCCAGGGGTGAAGCTTTCTTT.

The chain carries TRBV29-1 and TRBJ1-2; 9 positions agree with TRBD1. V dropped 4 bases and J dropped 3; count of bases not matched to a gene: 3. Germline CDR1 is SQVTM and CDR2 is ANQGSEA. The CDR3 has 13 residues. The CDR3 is CSVGTGEDYGYTF. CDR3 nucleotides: TGCAGCGTTGGGACAGGGGAGGACTATGGCTACACCTTC.

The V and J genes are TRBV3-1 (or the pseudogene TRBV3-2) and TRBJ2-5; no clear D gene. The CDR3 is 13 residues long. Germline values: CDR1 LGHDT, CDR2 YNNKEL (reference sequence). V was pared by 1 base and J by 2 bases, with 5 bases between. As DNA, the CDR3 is TGTGCCAGCAGCCAAGGCACACAAGAGACCCAGTACTTC. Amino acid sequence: CASSQGTQETQYF.

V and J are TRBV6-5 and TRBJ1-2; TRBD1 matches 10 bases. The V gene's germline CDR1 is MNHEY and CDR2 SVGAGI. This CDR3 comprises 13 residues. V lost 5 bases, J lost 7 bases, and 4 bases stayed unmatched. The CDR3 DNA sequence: TGTGCCAGCAGTACGGGACAGGGGTCTGGCTACACCTTC. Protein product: CASSTGQGSGYTF.

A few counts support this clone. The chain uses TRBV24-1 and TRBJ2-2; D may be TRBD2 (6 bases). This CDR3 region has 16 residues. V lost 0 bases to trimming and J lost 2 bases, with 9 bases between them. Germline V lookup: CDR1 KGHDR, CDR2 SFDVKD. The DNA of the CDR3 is TGTGCCACCAGTGATTTGGGGACTCAAAACACCGGGGAGCTGTTTTTT. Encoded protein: CATSDLGTQNTGELFF.

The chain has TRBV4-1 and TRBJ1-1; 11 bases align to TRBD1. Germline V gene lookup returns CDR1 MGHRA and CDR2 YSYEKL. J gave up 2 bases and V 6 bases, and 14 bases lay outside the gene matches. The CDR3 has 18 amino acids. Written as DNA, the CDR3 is TGCGCCAGCAGTCGGTCCGGGACAGGGGGTGTAGGAAACACTGAAGCTTTCTTT. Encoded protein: CASSRSGTGGVGNTEAFF.

The CDR3 region is CASSQVVRPVQDQPQHF. CDR3 bases: TGTGCCAGCAGCCAAGTGGTACGGCCCGTCCAGGATCAGCCCCAGCATTTT. The V and J genes are TRBV14 and TRBJ1-5; D is undetermined. Germline CDR1 SGHDN, CDR2 FVKESK. The CDR3 totals 17 residues. Deletions cut 1 base from V and 5 bases from J, with 18 bases between.